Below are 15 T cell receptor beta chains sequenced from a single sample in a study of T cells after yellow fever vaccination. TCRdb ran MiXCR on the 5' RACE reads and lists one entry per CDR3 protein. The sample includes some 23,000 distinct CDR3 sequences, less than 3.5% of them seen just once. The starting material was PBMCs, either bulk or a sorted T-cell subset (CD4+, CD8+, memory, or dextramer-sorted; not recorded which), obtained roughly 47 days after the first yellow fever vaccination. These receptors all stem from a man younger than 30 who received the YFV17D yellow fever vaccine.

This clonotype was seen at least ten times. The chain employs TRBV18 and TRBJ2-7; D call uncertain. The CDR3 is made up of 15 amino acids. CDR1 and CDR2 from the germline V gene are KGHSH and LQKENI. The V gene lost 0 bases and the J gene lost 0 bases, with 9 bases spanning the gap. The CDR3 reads CASSPPRKPSYEQYF. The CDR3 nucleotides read TGTGCCAGCTCACCACCCAGGAAACCCTCCTACGAGCAGTACTTC.

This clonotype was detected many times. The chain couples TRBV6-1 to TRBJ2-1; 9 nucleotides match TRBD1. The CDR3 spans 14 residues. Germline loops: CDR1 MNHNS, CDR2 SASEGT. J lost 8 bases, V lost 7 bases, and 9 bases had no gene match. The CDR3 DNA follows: TGTGCCAGCACCGTACAGGGGGCGTATGATGAGCAGTTCTTC. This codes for CASTVQGAYDEQFF.

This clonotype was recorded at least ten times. The CDR3 DNA reads as TGTGCCAGCAGCTTAGTAGGGGGAGGCACTGAAGCTTTCTTT. Its translation: CASSLVGGGTEAFF. The rearrangement links TRBV7-2 to TRBJ1-1, with D tentatively TRBD1 (6 bases). The ends were cut back, 1 base at V and 4 bases at J, with 10 bases in the middle. This CDR3 comprises 14 residues. The germline V gene has CDR1 SGHTA and CDR2 FQGNSA.

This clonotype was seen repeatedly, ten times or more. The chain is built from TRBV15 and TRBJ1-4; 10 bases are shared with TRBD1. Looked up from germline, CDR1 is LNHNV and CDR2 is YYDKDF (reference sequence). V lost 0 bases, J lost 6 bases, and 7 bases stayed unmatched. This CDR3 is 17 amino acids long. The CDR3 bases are TGTGCCACCAGCAGAGATTTGGGACAGGGGTTCGATGAAAAACTGTTTTTT. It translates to CATSRDLGQGFDEKLFF.

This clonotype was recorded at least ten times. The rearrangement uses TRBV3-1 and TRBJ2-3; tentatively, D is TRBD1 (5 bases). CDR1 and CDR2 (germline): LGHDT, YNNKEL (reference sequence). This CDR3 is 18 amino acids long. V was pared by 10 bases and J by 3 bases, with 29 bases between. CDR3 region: CATSGPIRRDIGTDTQYF. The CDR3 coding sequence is TGTGCCACCTCCGGGCCGATCCGCAGGGATATAGGAACAGATACGCAGTATTTT.

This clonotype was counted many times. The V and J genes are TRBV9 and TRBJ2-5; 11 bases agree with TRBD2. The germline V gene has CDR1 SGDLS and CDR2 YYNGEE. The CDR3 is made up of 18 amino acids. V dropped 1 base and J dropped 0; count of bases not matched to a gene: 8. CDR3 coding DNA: TGTGCCAGCAGCGTAACTAGCGGGGGCCCCCCCAACCAAGAGACCCAGTACTTC. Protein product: CASSVTSGGPPNQETQYF.

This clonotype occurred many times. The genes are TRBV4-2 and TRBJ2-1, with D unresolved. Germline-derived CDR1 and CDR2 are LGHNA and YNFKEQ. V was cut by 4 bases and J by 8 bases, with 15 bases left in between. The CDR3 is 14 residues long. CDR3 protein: CASSPRAVSDEQFF. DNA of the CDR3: TGTGCCAGCAGCCCCCGGGCAGTATCCGATGAGCAGTTCTTC.

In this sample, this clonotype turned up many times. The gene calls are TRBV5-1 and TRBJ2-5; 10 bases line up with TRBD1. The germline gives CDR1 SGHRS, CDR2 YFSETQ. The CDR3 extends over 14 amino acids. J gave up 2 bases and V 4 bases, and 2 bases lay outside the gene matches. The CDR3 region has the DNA TGCGCCAGCAGCCGGGACAGGGGTCAAGAGACCCAGTACTTC. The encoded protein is CASSRDRGQETQYF.

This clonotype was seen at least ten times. The CDR3 loop reads CASSWNRDTEAFF. DNA of the CDR3: TGCGCCAGCAGTTGGAACAGGGACACTGAAGCTTTCTTT. This chain uses TRBV5-1 with TRBJ1-1, with D possibly TRBD1 on 6 matching bases. This CDR3 region has 13 residues. V was pared by 5 bases and J by 3 bases, with 11 bases between. CDR1 is SGHRS, CDR2 YFSETQ, per germline.

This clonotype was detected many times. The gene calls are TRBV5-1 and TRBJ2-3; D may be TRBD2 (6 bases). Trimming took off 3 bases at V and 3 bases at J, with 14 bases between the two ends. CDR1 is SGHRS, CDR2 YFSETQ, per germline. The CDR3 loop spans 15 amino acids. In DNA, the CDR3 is TGCGCCAGCAGCTATACTAGCATTGGGACAGATACGCAGTATTTT. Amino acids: CASSYTSIGTDTQYF.

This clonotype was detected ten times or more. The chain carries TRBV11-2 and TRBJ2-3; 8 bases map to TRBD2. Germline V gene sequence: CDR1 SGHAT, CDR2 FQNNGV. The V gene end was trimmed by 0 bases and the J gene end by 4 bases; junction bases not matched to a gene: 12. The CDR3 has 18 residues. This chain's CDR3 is CASSLDPRWRGAADTQYF. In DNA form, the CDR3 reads TGTGCCAGCAGCTTAGACCCGCGTTGGCGGGGGGCGGCAGATACGCAGTATTTT. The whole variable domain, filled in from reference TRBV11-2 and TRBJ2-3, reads EAGVAQSPRYKIIEKRQSVAFWCNPISGHATLYWYQQILGQGPKLLIQFQNNGVVDDSQLPKDRFSAERLKGVDSTLKIQPAKLEDSAVYLCASSLDPRWRGAADTQYFGPGTRLTVL.

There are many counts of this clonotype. DNA of the CDR3: TGTGCCAGCAGCACTCTAGCGGGGGGAGAGGAGACCCAGTACTTC. Its protein product is CASSTLAGGEETQYF. The rearrangement joins TRBV5-4 to TRBJ2-5, with 11 bases matching TRBD2. V lost 4 bases and J lost 5; bases outside the gene matches: 7. Germline values: CDR1 SGHNT, CDR2 YYREEE (reference sequence). The CDR3 spans 15 residues.

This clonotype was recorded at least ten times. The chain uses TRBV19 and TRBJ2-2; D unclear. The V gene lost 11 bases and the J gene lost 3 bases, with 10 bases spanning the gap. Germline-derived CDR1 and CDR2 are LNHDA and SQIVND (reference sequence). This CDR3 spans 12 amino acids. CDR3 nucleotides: TGTGCCTCTCAGTCGGACACCGGGGAGCTGTTTTTT. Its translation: CASQSDTGELFF. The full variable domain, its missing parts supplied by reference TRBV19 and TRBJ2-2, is DGGITQSPKYLFRKEGQNVTLSCEQNLNHDAMYWYRQDPGQGLRLIYYSQIVNDFQKGDIAEGYSVSREKKESFPLTVTSAQKNPTAFYLCASQSDTGELFFGEGSRLTVL.

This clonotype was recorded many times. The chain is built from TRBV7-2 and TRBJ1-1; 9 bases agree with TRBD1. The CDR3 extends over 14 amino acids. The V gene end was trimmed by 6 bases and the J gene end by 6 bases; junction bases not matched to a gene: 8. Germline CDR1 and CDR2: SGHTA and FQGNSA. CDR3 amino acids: CASRKTGGNAEAFF. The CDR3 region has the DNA TGTGCCAGCAGGAAAACAGGGGGCAACGCTGAAGCTTTCTTT.

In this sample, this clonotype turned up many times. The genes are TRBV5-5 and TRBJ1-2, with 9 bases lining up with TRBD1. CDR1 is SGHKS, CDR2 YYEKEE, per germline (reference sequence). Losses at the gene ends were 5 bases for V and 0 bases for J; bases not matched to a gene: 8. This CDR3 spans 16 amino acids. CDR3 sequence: CASSSGTGTANYGYTF. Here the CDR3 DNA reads TGTGCCAGCAGTTCGGGGACAGGGACCGCTAACTATGGCTACACCTTC. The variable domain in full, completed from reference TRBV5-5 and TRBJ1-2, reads DAGVTQSPTHLIKTRGQQVTLRCSPISGHKSVSWYQQVLGQGPQFIFQYYEKEERGRGNFPDRFSARQFPNYSSELNVNALLLGDSALYLCASSSGTGTANYGYTFGSGTRLTVV.